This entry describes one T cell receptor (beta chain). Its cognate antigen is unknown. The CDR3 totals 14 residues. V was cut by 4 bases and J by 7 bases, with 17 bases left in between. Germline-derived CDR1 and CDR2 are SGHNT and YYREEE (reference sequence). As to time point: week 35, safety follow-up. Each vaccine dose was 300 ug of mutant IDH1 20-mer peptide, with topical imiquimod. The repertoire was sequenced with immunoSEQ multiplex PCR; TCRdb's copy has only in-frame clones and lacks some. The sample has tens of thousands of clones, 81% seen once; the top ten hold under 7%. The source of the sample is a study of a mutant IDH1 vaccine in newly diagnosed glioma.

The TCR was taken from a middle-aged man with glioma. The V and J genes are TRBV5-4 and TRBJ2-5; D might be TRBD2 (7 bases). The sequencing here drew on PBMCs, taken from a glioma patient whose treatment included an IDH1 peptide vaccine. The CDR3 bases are TGTGCCAGCAGCCCCAGGGGCGGGGAGGGGACCCAGTACTTC. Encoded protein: CASSPRGGEGTQYF.